The 23 T cell receptor beta chains reported below all come from one sample, sequenced in a study of cytomegalovirus exposure and HLA in healthy donors. Primers for the PCR totalled 60 Vbeta and 13 Jbeta. Clones were read by immunoSEQ multiplex PCR, and TCRdb kept only the in-frame ones, dropping some. The listing records about 50,000 clones. Sequenced: PBMCs. The source of these receptors is a woman between 18 and 29 years old in good health and CMV-seronegative.

V and J are TRBV11-2 and TRBJ2-1; 11 nucleotides match TRBD2. Germline V gene sequence: CDR1 SGHAT, CDR2 FQNNGV. J gave up 0 bases and V 8 bases, and 9 bases lay outside the gene matches. The CDR3 is made up of 17 amino acids. The CDR3: CASGASGGPSSYNEQFF. The CDR3 DNA is TGTGCCAGCGGGGCTAGCGGGGGGCCGAGCTCCTACAATGAGCAGTTCTTC.

As concerns this clone: The junction differs from germline at one of its ends, possibly a read error. The chain carries TRBV5-1 and TRBJ2-5; 8 positions match TRBD2. CDR1 is SGHRS and CDR2 is YFSETQ in the germline V gene. The CDR3 sequence is 15 residues long. The CDR3 sequence is CASRPEGAGAEAQYF. For the CDR3, the DNA is TGCGCCAGCAGACCGGAGGGAGCGGGGGCAGAGGCCCAGTACTTC.

The chain is built from TRBV7-6 and TRBJ1-1; possible D gene TRBD1, 6 bases. V lost 2 bases, J lost 4 bases, and 14 bases lay in between. Germline V lookup: CDR1 SGHVS, CDR2 FNYEAQ. This CDR3 region has 15 residues. As DNA, the CDR3 is TGTGCCAGCAGCTTACTAGGCCAGGGGATCACTGAAGCTTTCTTT. Translated, it gives CASSLLGQGITEAFF.

This chain links TRBV7-3 with TRBJ1-6; D gene ambiguous. Trimming left V 5 bases short and J 2 bases short, with 19 bases between. Looked up from germline, CDR1 is SGHTA and CDR2 is FQGTGA. The CDR3 has 18 residues. The CDR3 loop reads CASSPQYPSGAYNSPLHF. The CDR3 coding sequence is TGTGCCAGCAGCCCCCAATACCCAAGCGGAGCCTATAATTCACCCCTCCACTTT.

The chain joins TRBV29-1 to TRBJ2-1, with 11 nucleotides matching TRBD2. The length of the CDR3 is 15 residues. Germline values: CDR1 SQVTM, CDR2 ANQGSEA. V lost 3 bases to trimming and J lost 7 bases; unmatched junction nucleotides: 8. CDR3 nucleotides: TGCAGCGTTGAGATCGGGACTAGCGGTAGTAATGAGCAGTTCTTC. Its protein is CSVEIGTSGSNEQFF.

This sequence joins TRBV5-1 and TRBJ2-2, with D tentatively TRBD2 (6 bases). The CDR3 extends over 15 amino acids. V lost 0 bases and J lost 7, with 13 bases in between. Germline loops: CDR1 SGHRS, CDR2 YFSETQ. The CDR3 bases are TGCGCCAGCAGCTTGGCCCCCTGGAGGGGCGGGGAGCTGTTTTTT. Translation gives CASSLAPWRGGELFF. Variable domain in full (rest from reference TRBV5-1 and TRBJ2-2): KAGVTQTPRYLIKTRGQQVTLSCSPISGHRSVSWYQQTPGQGLQFLFEYFSETQRNKGNFPGRFSGRQFSNSRSEMNVSTLELGDSALYLCASSLAPWRGGELFFGEGSRLTVL.

The V gene is TRBV29-1, the J gene TRBJ2-3; D may be TRBD1 (5 bases). The ends were cut back, 8 bases at V and 4 bases at J, with 28 bases in the middle. This CDR3 spans 17 amino acids. Germline V gene sequence: CDR1 SQVTM, CDR2 ANQGSEA. The CDR3 reads CSFRKLPGRGRADTQYF. Written as DNA, the CDR3 is TGCAGCTTCCGGAAGCTTCCAGGGCGCGGCAGAGCAGATACGCAGTATTTT.

The chain employs TRBV5-1 and TRBJ1-3; 8 bases match TRBD1. This CDR3 spans 15 amino acids. V dropped 4 bases and J dropped 4; count of bases not matched to a gene: 7. The germline V gene encodes CDR1 SGHRS and CDR2 YFSETQ. The CDR3 loop is CASSPDRVSGNTIYF. Here the CDR3 DNA reads TGCGCCAGCAGCCCGGACAGGGTTTCAGGAAACACCATATATTTT.

The chain links TRBV5-1 to TRBJ2-3, with D maybe TRBD2 (5 bases). The CDR3 covers 14 residues. The V gene's germline CDR1 is SGHRS and CDR2 YFSETQ. V was shortened by 1 base and J by 6 bases, with 12 bases between the two germline ends. The CDR3 reads CASSLWGVSDTQYF. CDR3 DNA sequence: TGCGCCAGCAGCTTGTGGGGAGTTTCGGATACGCAGTATTTT.

The J gene is TRBJ2-7, the V gene TRBV6-5; maybe TRBD2 (6 bases). The CDR3 is 14 amino acids. V was cut by 5 bases and J by 7 bases, with 18 bases left in between. Per the germline V gene, CDR1 is MNHEY and CDR2 is SVGAGI. The CDR3 here is CASSVGPGVREQYF. The DNA of the CDR3 is TGTGCCAGCAGTGTTGGACCGGGAGTTAGGGAGCAGTACTTC.

The chain links TRBV15 to TRBJ1-2; perhaps TRBD1 as D (5 bases). Germline values: CDR1 LNHNV, CDR2 YYDKDF (reference sequence). The ends were cut back, 1 base at V and 5 bases at J, with 17 bases in the middle. The CDR3 is 16 amino acids. In DNA, the CDR3 is TGTGCCACCAGCAGAGGCAAATGGTCAGGGATATATGGCTACACCTTC. Amino acid sequence: CATSRGKWSGIYGYTF.

This sequence joins TRBV7-3 and TRBJ1-2; unclear D gene. V lost 5 bases and J lost 4, with 5 bases in between. This CDR3 has 11 amino acids. Germline values: CDR1 SGHTA, CDR2 FQGTGA. CDR3 nucleotides: TGTGCCAGCAGCGAGGGCTATGGCTACACCTTC. As protein: CASSEGYGYTF.

The rearrangement joins TRBV6-1 to TRBJ2-1; weak D call: TRBD2 (5 bases). The CDR3 loop spans 15 amino acids. Germline V gene sequence: CDR1 MNHNS, CDR2 SASEGT. The V and J ends lost 1 base and 7 bases respectively, with 14 bases between them. CDR3 region: CASSEGRGSDNEQFF. DNA of the CDR3: TGTGCCAGCAGTGAAGGTAGAGGGAGTGATAATGAGCAGTTCTTC.

The chain links TRBV7-9 to TRBJ1-1, with D unresolved. V dropped 1 base and J dropped 5 bases, with 8 bases sitting between them. CDR3 size: 13 residues. CDR1 SEHNR and CDR2 FQNEAQ come from the germline V gene (reference sequence). CDR3: CASSLELETEAFF. The CDR3 bases are TGTGCCAGCAGCTTAGAACTGGAGACTGAAGCTTTCTTT.

This chain connects TRBV13 to TRBJ1-2; the match to TRBD1 covers 9 bases. The length of the CDR3 is 16 residues. V lost 5 bases to trimming and J lost 0 bases; unmatched junction nucleotides: 7. Germline CDR1 reads PRHDT; CDR2 reads FYEKMQ (reference sequence). CDR3 nucleotide sequence: TGTGCCAGCAGCGGCCGGGACAGGGCGGCTAACTATGGCTACACCTTC. Amino acid sequence: CASSGRDRAANYGYTF. Using reference TRBV13 and TRBJ1-2 for the parts outside the CDR3, the full variable domain is AAGVIQSPRHLIKEKRETATLKCYPIPRHDTVYWYQQGPGQDPQFLISFYEKMQSDKGSIPDRFSAQQFSDYHSELNMSSLELGDSALYFCASSGRDRAANYGYTFGSGTRLTVV.

The V and J genes are TRBV7-3 and TRBJ2-3; D perhaps matches TRBD1 (5 bases). In germline, CDR1 is SGHTA, CDR2 FQGTGA. V was shortened by 5 bases and J by 4 bases, with 13 bases between the two germline ends. CDR3 size: 14 residues. CDR3 amino acids: CASSKTLGADTQYF. CDR3 coding DNA: TGTGCCAGCAGCAAGACTTTAGGGGCAGATACGCAGTATTTT.

The chain carries TRBV7-7 and TRBJ1-1; tentatively, D is TRBD1 (5 bases). CDR1 and CDR2 from the germline V gene are SSHAT and FNYEAQ (reference sequence). V was shortened by 6 bases and J by 5 bases, with 13 bases between the two germline ends. This CDR3 spans 13 amino acids. The CDR3 region is CASSSREGTEAFF. The CDR3 DNA reads TGTGCCAGCAGTTCCAGGGAAGGGACTGAAGCTTTCTTT.

The chain is built from TRBV18 and TRBJ1-1; 7 bases map to TRBD1. The CDR3 has 14 amino acids. Trimming took 6 bases from V and 3 from J; bases not matched to a gene: 7. The germline CDR1 and CDR2 sequences are KGHSH and LQKENI. The CDR3 reads CASSQNTGDTEAFF. DNA of the CDR3: TGTGCCAGCTCGCAAAACACAGGGGACACTGAAGCTTTCTTT.

The V call is TRBV27, the J call TRBJ1-5; the match to TRBD1 covers 7 bases. This CDR3 has 14 residues. With 5 bases clipped from V and 6 bases from J, the junction kept 7 bases outside the gene matches. In germline, CDR1 is MNHEY, CDR2 SMNVEV (reference sequence). CDR3 DNA: TGTGCCAGCAGTGTCGAGGGGGCGGGTCAGCCCCAGCATTTT. It codes for CASSVEGAGQPQHF.

This chain joins TRBV28 and TRBJ1-1; no reliable D call. Between the trimmed V and J ends, which lost 8 bases and 6 bases, there was a span of 19 bases. The CDR3 is 14 amino acids. The germline V gene encodes CDR1 MDHEN and CDR2 SYDVKM. CDR3 sequence (DNA): TGTGCCAGCCGGGCGCTAAGGGTGAGGGCTGAAGCTTTCTTT. It codes for CASRALRVRAEAFF.

The chain links TRBV19 to TRBJ1-2; no reliable D call. Germline CDR1 and CDR2: LNHDA and SQIVND (reference sequence). The CDR3 length is 13 residues. The V end lost 7 bases, the J end lost 5 bases, and 14 bases lay between the germline ends. The CDR3 is CASTWASEYGYTF. CDR3 sequence (DNA): TGTGCCAGTACCTGGGCCAGTGAGTATGGCTACACCTTC.

The chain recombines TRBV6-1 with TRBJ1-5; a possible D gene is TRBD1 (5 bases). V lost 7 bases and J lost 1, with 11 bases in between. This CDR3 contains 14 residues. Looked up from germline, CDR1 is MNHNS and CDR2 is SASEGT. In nucleotides, the CDR3 is TGTGCCAGCACCACCTACAGGAGCAATCAGCCCCAGCATTTT. Amino acids: CASTTYRSNQPQHF.

V and J are TRBV4-1 and TRBJ1-4; no clear D. This CDR3 contains 17 residues. CDR1 MGHRA and CDR2 YSYEKL come from the germline V gene. V lost 2 bases and J lost 3, with 16 bases in between. CDR3 nucleotides: TGCGCCAGCAGCCAACCCTCAGAGGGCGAGGCTAATGAAAAACTGTTTTTT. This translates into CASSQPSEGEANEKLFF.